Sequencing of this TCR beta chain was carried out in a study of blood T cell repertoires in COVID-19. Overall study context: The study drew acute and convalescent COVID-19 samples from the United States, Italy and Spain. PBMCs, B-cell-depleted T cells, or T cells provided the cDNA or gDNA that made up the material.

The authors' processing: Estimates of nucleated cell counts were drawn from the amplification of reference gene primers. TCRdb keeps only in-frame clones here, not all; method: immunoSEQ multiplex PCR. V and J calls and clone size are given by that table; D and trimming were obtained from the DNA. The sample holds 130,000 or so clones, roughly 78% seen once. The sequence was obtained from a man in his sixties with active or convalescent COVID-19. Material: peripheral blood.

The CDR3 bases are TGCGCCAGCAGTGAGTCGCACGGTGGAAACACCATATATTTT. It codes for CASSESHGGNTIYF. This rearrangement joins TRBV10-2 to TRBJ1-3; D unclear. Germline V gene lookup returns CDR1 WSHSY and CDR2 SAAADI. Trimming cost V 0 bases and J 3 bases, with 6 bases left between them. This CDR3 has 14 residues.